This TCR beta chain came from a study of blood T cell repertoires in COVID-19. Sequencing was performed with immunoSEQ multiplex PCR; in TCRdb, only in-frame clones are kept and a portion is missing. The sample lists 150,000 to 200,000 clones, roughly 82% seen once, with 4% to 6.5% in the top ten. With 9 bases removed from V and 2 bases from J, the gap between germline ends came to 22 bases. The CDR3 totals 16 residues. CDR1 and CDR2 (germline): LNHDA, SQIVND (reference sequence). The sequenced sample was PBMCs or T cells enriched from blood (not recorded which). The TCR was taken from a woman aged 60-75 years with acute COVID-19. The genes are TRBV19 and TRBJ1-1; D not certain. CDR3 sequence reads: CASLEEGMAGNTEAFF. The DNA for the CDR3 is TGTGCCAGCCTGGAGGAAGGGATGGCGGGTAACACTGAAGCTTTCTTT.